This T cell receptor (beta chain) was found in a study of shared clonotypes between healthy human individuals. Study-wide findings and caveats: Relative to their counterparts shared across all four donors, non-shared clonotypes exhibited diminished generation probabilities.

Assay runs were performed at deep level. Only in-frame clones appear in the TCRdb table, and some are missing; sequencing was by immunoSEQ multiplex PCR. The table shows about 1,500,000 clones, with roughly 97% occurring only once. This clone has just one count. Antigen unknown. The study enrolled healthy HIV-negative adults without recent acute infections or vaccinations as donors. Sequenced input: naive CD4+ T cells sorted from blood. As to subset: CD45RA+ positively selected. The sequence derives from a man between 25 and 39 years old in good health.

The CDR3 DNA reads as TGTGCCAGCACGCAGGACAGTCGCTATGGCTACACCTTC. This sequence encodes CASTQDSRYGYTF. This chain uses TRBV6-6 with TRBJ1-2, with D possibly TRBD1 on 6 matching bases. The CDR3 contains 13 residues. V was shortened by 7 bases and J by 4 bases, with 13 bases between the two germline ends. The V gene's germline CDR1 is MNHNY and CDR2 SVGAGI (reference sequence).